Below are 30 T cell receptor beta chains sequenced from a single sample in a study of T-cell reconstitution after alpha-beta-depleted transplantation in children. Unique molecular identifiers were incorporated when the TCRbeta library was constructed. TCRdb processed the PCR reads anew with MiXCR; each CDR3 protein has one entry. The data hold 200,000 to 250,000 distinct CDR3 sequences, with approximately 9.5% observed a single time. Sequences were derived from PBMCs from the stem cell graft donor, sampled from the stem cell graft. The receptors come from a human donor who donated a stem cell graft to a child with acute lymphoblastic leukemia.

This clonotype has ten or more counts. The CDR3 DNA follows: TGTGCCATCAGTGAGTCCGGGGAGCTGTTTTTT. Its translation: CAISESGELFF. This rearrangement joins TRBV10-3 to TRBJ2-2; D gene unclear. Between the trimmed V and J ends, which lost 0 bases and 7 bases, there was a span of 0 bases. CDR3 length: 11 residues. Germline loops: CDR1 ENHRY, CDR2 SYGVKD.

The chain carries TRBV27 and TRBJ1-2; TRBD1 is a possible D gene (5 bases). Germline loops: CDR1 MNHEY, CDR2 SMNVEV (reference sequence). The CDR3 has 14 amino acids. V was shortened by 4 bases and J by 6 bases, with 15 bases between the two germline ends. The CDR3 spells CASSSSGGIDGYTF. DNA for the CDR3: TGTGCCAGCAGTTCTAGTGGGGGGATCGATGGCTACACCTTC.

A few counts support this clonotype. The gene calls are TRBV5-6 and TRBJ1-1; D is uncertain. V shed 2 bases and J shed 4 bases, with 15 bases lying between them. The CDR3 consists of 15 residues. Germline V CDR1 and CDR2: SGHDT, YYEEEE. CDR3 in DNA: TGTGCCAGCAGCTTTGGGGTTTCAGATTTCACTGAAGCTTTCTTT. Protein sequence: CASSFGVSDFTEAFF.

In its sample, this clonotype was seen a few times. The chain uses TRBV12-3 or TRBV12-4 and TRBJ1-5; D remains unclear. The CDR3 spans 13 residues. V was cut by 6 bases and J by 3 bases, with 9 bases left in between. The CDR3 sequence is CASRSGDNQPQHF. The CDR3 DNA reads TGTGCCAGCAGGTCTGGGGACAATCAGCCCCAGCATTTT.

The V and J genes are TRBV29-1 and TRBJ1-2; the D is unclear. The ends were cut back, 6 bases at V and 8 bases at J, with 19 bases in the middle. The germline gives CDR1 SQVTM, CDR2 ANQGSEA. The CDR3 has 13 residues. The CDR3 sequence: CSVLVDTAIGYTF. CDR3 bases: TGCAGCGTACTTGTTGATACGGCAATCGGCTACACCTTC.

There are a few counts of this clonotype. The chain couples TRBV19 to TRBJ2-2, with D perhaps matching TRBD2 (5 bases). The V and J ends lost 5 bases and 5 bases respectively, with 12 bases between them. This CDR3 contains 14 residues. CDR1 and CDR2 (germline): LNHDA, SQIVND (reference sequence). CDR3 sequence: CASSERRGTGELFF. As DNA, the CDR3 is TGTGCCAGTAGTGAGCGACGCGGGACCGGGGAGCTGTTTTTT.

This chain's CDR3 is CASSQSRYRAEQYF. The CDR3 bases are TGTGCCAGCAGCCAATCAAGATACAGGGCAGAGCAGTACTTC. The chain is built from TRBV5-6 and TRBJ2-7; perhaps TRBD1 as D (6 bases). CDR3 length: 14 residues. The germline V and J ends were trimmed by 4 bases and 7 bases, with 18 bases remaining between them. Germline values: CDR1 SGHDT, CDR2 YYEEEE.

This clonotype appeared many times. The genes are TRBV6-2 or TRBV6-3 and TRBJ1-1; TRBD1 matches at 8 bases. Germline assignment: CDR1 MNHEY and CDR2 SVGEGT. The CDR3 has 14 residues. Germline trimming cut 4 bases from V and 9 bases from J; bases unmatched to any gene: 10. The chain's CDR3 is CASSSILTGDQAFF. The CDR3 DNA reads TGTGCCAGCAGTTCAATTCTGACAGGGGACCAAGCTTTCTTT.

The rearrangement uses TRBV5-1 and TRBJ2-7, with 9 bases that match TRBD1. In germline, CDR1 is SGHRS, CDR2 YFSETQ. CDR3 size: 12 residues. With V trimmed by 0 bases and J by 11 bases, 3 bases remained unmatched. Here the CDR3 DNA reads TGCGCCAGCAGCTTGGGACAGGGGGTTGAGTACTTC. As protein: CASSLGQGVEYF.

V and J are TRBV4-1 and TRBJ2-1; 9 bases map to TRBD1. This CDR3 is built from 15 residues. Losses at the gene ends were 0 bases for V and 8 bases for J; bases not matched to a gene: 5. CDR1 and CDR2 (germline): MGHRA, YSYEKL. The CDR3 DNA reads TGCGCCAGCAGCCAAGATGAACAGGGGGCCTATGAGCAGTTCTTC. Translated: CASSQDEQGAYEQFF.

The CDR3 DNA is TGTGCCAGCAGAACCCCCGGCACAGATACGCAGTATTTT. Amino acid sequence: CASRTPGTDTQYF. This chain links TRBV12-3 or TRBV12-4 with TRBJ2-3; no clear D gene. This CDR3 spans 13 amino acids. Trimming removed 6 bases from V and 1 base from J, with 8 bases in between.

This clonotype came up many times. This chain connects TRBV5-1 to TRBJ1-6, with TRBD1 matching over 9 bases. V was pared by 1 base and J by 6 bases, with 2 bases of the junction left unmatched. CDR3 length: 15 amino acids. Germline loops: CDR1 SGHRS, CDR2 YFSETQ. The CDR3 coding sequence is TGCGCCAGCAGCTTGACGGGACAGGGTAATTCACCCCTCCACTTT. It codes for CASSLTGQGNSPLHF.

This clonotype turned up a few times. CDR3 loop: CASSYSPGNEQFF. The CDR3 DNA follows: TGTGCCAGCAGTTACTCTCCGGGGAATGAGCAGTTCTTC. This chain uses TRBV6-5 with TRBJ2-1; D is perhaps TRBD2 (5 bases). The CDR3 contains 13 residues. Germline assignment: CDR1 MNHEY and CDR2 SVGAGI. V was shortened by 0 bases and J by 7 bases, with 7 bases between the two germline ends.

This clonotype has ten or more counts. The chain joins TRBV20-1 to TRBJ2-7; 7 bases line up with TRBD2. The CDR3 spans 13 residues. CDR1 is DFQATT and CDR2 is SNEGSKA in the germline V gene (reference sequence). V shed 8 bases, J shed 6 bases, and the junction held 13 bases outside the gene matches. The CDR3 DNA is TGCAGTCCCTTAGGGGCTAGCGGCCGCGAGCAGTACTTC. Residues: CSPLGASGREQYF.

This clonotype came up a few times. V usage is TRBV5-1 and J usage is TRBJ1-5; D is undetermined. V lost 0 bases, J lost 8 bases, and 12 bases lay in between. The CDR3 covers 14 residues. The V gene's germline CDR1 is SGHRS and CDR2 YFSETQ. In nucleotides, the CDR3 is TGCGCCAGCAGCTTGGGCTGGGATAACGAGCCCCAGCATTTT. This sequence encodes CASSLGWDNEPQHF.

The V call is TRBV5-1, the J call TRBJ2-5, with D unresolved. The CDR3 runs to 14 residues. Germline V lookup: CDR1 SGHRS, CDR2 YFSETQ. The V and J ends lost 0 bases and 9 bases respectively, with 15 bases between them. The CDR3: CASSLARVSKAQYF. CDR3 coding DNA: TGCGCCAGCAGCTTGGCCCGGGTCTCGAAGGCCCAGTACTTC.

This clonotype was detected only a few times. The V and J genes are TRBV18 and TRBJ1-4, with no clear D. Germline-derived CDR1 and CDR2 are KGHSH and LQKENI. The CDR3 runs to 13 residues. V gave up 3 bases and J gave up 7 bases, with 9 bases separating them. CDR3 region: CASSPSYAEKLFF. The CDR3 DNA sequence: TGTGCCAGCTCACCGTCGTACGCTGAAAAACTGTTTTTT.

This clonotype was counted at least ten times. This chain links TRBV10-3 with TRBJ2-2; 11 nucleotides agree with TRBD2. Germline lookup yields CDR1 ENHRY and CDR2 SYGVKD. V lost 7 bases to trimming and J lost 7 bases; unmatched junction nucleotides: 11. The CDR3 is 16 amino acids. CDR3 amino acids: CAITKTSGEDNGELFF. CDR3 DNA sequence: TGTGCCATCACCAAGACTAGCGGGGAGGATAACGGGGAGCTGTTTTTT.

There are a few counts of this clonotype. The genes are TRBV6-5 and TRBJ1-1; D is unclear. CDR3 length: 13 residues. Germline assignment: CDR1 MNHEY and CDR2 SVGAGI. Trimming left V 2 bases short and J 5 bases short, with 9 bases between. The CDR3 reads CASSYMTGTEAFF. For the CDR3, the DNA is TGTGCCAGCAGTTACATGACGGGAACTGAAGCTTTCTTT.

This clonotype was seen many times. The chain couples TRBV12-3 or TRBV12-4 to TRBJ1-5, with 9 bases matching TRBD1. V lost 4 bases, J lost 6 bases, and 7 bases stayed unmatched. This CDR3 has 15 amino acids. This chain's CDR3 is CASSSRTGVGQPQHF. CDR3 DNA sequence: TGTGCCAGCAGTTCTAGGACAGGGGTGGGTCAGCCCCAGCATTTT.

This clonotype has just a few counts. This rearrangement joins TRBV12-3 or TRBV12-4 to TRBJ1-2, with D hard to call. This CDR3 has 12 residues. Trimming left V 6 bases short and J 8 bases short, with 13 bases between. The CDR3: CASSQDLGGYTF. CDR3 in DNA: TGTGCCAGCAGCCAGGACCTGGGCGGCTACACCTTC.

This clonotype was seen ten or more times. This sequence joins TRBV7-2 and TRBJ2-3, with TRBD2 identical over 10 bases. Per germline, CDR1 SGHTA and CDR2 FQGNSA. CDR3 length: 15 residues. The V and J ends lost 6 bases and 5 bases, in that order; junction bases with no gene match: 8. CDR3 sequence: CASRDYSGGKDTQYF. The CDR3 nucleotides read TGTGCCAGCAGGGACTATAGCGGGGGGAAAGATACGCAGTATTTT.

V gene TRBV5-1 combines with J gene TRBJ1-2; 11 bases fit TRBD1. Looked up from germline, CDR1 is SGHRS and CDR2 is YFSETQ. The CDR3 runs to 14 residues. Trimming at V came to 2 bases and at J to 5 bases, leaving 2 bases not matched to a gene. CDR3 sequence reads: CASSFGTGGYGYTF. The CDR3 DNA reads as TGCGCCAGCAGCTTTGGGACAGGGGGTTATGGCTACACCTTC.

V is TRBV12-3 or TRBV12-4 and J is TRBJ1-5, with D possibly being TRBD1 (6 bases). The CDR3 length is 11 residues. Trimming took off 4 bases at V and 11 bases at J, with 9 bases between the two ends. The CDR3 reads CASSYGQSQHF. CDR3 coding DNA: TGTGCCAGCAGTTATGGACAGTCCCAGCATTTT.

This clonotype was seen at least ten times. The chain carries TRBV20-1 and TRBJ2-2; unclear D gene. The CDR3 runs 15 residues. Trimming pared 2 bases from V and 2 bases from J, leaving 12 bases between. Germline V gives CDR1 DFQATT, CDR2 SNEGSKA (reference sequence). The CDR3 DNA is TGCAGTGCTAGATACCCGGGTCTAAACACCGGGGAGCTGTTTTTT. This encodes CSARYPGLNTGELFF.

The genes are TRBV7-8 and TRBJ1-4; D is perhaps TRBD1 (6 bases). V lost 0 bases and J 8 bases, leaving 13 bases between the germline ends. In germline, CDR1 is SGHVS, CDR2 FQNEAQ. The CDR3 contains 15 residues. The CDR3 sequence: CASSLASGVGEKLFF. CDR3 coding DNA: TGTGCCAGCAGCTTAGCTTCAGGGGTAGGGGAAAAACTGTTTTTT.

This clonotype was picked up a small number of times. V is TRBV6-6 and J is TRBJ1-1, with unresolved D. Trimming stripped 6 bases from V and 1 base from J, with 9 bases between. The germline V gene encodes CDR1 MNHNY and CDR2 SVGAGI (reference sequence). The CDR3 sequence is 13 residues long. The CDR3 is CASSLRANTEAFF. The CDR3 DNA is TGTGCCAGCAGCCTACGGGCGAACACTGAAGCTTTCTTT.

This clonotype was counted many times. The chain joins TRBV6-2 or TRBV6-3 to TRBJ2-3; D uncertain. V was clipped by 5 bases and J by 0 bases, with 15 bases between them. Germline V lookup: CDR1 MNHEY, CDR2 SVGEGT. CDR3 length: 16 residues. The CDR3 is CASSGPGSSSTDTQYF. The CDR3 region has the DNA TGTGCCAGCAGTGGCCCAGGCAGCAGCAGCACAGATACGCAGTATTTT.

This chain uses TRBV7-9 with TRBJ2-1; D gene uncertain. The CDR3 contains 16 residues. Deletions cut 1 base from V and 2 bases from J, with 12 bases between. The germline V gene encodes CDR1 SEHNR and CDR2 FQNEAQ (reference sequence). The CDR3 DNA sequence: TGTGCCAGCAGCTTAGAGGCCAGACAAGCCTACAATGAGCAGTTCTTC. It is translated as CASSLEARQAYNEQFF.

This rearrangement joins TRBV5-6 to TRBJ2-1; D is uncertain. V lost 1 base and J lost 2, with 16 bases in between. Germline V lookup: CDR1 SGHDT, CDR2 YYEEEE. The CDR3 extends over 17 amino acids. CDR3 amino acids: CASSLFSRTDAYNEQFF. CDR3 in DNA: TGTGCCAGCAGCTTGTTTAGTAGGACCGACGCCTACAATGAGCAGTTCTTC.